Listed here is a single TCR beta chain. As yet, its antigen is unknown. Data came from immunoSEQ multiplex PCR; TCRdb stores just in-frame clones and leaves some out. The sample carries 85,000 to 100,000 clones, roughly 83% recorded once. The V and J ends lost 7 bases and 4 bases, in that order; junction bases with no gene match: 10. This CDR3 has 16 residues. CDR1 is MDHEN and CDR2 is SYDVKM in the germline V gene. This record belongs to a study of graft-versus-host responses after intestinal transplantation. General study results and limits: Early post-transplant HvG declines showed an association with peak circulating GvH clone levels.

V usage is TRBV28 and J usage is TRBJ2-1; TRBD2 matches 10 bases. The starting material was PBMCs, obtained 255 days after intestinal transplant. This TCR was sampled from a human patient who received an intestinal transplant, so some T cells may come from the graft donor. In DNA, the CDR3 is TGTGCCAGCACTACTTCTCTAGCGGGAGCTTACAATGAGCAGTTCTTC. It codes for CASTTSLAGAYNEQFF.